These 30 T cell receptor beta chains came from one sample sequenced in a study of beta chain features in type 1 diabetes. Expressed TCRB transcripts were sequenced after all isolated RNA was converted to cDNA. Assay used: immunoSEQ multiplex PCR; TCRdb lists only in-frame clones, some missing. The sample holds hundreds of thousands of clones, around 15% seen once. Sequencing was done on a sample of central memory CD4+ T cells from blood. These receptors were taken from a young man in good health.

The chain has TRBV12-5 and TRBJ2-1; TRBD2 agrees at 11 bases. The germline gives CDR1 LGHNT, CDR2 FRNRAP. V dropped 1 base and J dropped 3; count of bases not matched to a gene: 2. This CDR3 is 16 amino acids long. Here the CDR3 reads CASGLGGLAVYNEQFF. CDR3 sequence (DNA): TGTGCTAGTGGTTTGGGGGGACTAGCGGTCTACAATGAGCAGTTCTTC.

The chain combines TRBV11-3 with TRBJ1-1, with D maybe TRBD1 (6 bases). Germline CDR1 and CDR2: SGHNT and YENEEA. The CDR3 runs 11 residues. Trimming cost V 8 bases and J 7 bases, with 11 bases left between them. The DNA for the CDR3 is TGTGCCAGCCAAAGGGGGAGTGAAGCTTTCTTT. Amino acid sequence: CASQRGSEAFF.

This clone was observed a few times. This rearrangement joins TRBV9 to TRBJ2-5; D is perhaps TRBD2 (5 bases). Germline V CDR1 and CDR2: SGDLS, YYNGEE. The CDR3 totals 15 residues. Deletions cut 3 bases from V and 0 bases from J, with 12 bases between. The CDR3 region is CASSGPSGYQETQYF. DNA of the CDR3: TGTGCCAGCAGCGGACCGTCGGGATACCAAGAGACCCAGTACTTC. Together with reference TRBV9 and TRBJ2-5, the CDR3 gives the full variable domain: DSGVTQTPKHLITATGQRVTLRCSPRSGDLSVYWYQQSLDQGLQFLIQYYNGEERAKGNILERFSAQQFPDLHSELNLSSLELGDSALYFCASSGPSGYQETQYFGPGTRLLVL.

The chain recombines TRBV11-3 with TRBJ2-1; no firm D call. Germline loops: CDR1 SGHNT, CDR2 YENEEA. This CDR3 region has 13 residues. Trimming cost V 2 bases and J 9 bases, with 11 bases left between them. DNA of the CDR3: TGTGCCAGCAGCTTAAGGGCGGAAAGTGAGCAGTTCTTC. It specifies CASSLRAESEQFF.

The genes are TRBV2 and TRBJ1-1; perhaps TRBD1 as D (6 bases). CDR3 size: 14 residues. V lost 6 bases, J lost 5 bases, and 16 bases lay in between. The germline CDR1 and CDR2 sequences are SNHLY and FYNNEI. The CDR3 region has the DNA TGTGCCAGCAGCGGCACAGGGAGCGGGACTGAAGCTTTCTTT. Translation gives CASSGTGSGTEAFF. The full variable domain, rest sourced from reference TRBV2 and TRBJ1-1, is EPEVTQTPSHQVTQMGQEVILRCVPISNHLYFYWYRQILGQKVEFLVSFYNNEISEKSEIFDDQFSVERPDGSNFTLKIRSTKLEDSAMYFCASSGTGSGTEAFFGQGTRLTVV.

This clone was picked up a small number of times. The rearrangement uses TRBV7-3 and TRBJ2-1, with D perhaps TRBD2 (6 bases). Deletions cut 5 bases from V and 0 bases from J, with 11 bases between. This CDR3 is 15 amino acids long. Germline CDR1 SGHTA, CDR2 FQGTGA. The CDR3 loop is CASSLLAYSYNEQFF. The CDR3 DNA is TGTGCCAGCAGCCTCCTAGCGTACTCCTACAATGAGCAGTTCTTC. Full variable domain (missing parts from reference TRBV7-3 and TRBJ2-1): GAGVSQTPSNKVTEKGKYVELRCDPISGHTALYWYRQSLGQGPEFLIYFQGTGAADDSGLPNDRFFAVRPEGSVSTLKIQRTERGDSAVYLCASSLLAYSYNEQFFGPGTRLTVL.

The sample holds a few counts of this clone. The chain recombines TRBV11-3 with TRBJ1-1, with 7 bases aligning to TRBD1. The CDR3 sequence is 15 residues long. Germline lookup yields CDR1 SGHNT and CDR2 YENEEA. The V segment lost 1 base and the J segment 5 bases; nucleotides outside the gene matches: 7. The CDR3 here is CASSLAGQMLTEAFF. The DNA of the CDR3 is TGTGCCAGCAGCTTAGCGGGACAGATGCTAACTGAAGCTTTCTTT.

In this sample, this clone turned up a few times. This chain connects TRBV27 to TRBJ1-1; tentatively, D is TRBD1 (6 bases). V lost 2 bases, J lost 0 bases, and 13 bases lay in between. The CDR3 length is 16 residues. Germline loops: CDR1 MNHEY, CDR2 SMNVEV (reference sequence). The CDR3 nucleotides are TGTGCCAGCAGTTTAGGGGGCCTCGGGATGAACACTGAAGCTTTCTTT. This sequence encodes CASSLGGLGMNTEAFF.

This clone was counted at least ten times. This chain links TRBV4-2 with TRBJ1-2; D gene ambiguous. The V end lost 1 base, the J end lost 2 bases, and 5 bases lay between the germline ends. From germline, CDR1 is LGHNA and CDR2 YNFKEQ. The CDR3 contains 13 residues. This chain's CDR3 is CASSQVTNYGYTF. Here the CDR3 DNA reads TGTGCCAGCAGCCAAGTCACAAACTATGGCTACACCTTC.

The chain recombines TRBV11-3 with TRBJ1-1; TRBD1 aligns across 10 bases. V lost 5 bases to trimming and J lost 5 bases; unmatched junction nucleotides: 11. Germline lookup yields CDR1 SGHNT and CDR2 YENEEA. This CDR3 contains 16 residues. The CDR3 sequence: CASSHNRQGARTEAFF. CDR3 nucleotide sequence: TGTGCCAGCAGCCATAATCGACAGGGGGCCAGGACTGAAGCTTTCTTT.

This clone was observed a handful of times. The chain recombines TRBV21-1 with TRBJ2-7; the listed D gene, TRBD2, was not tested against the DNA. TRBV21-1 is termed a pseudogene. CDR3 length: 14 residues. The CDR3 DNA is TGTGCCAGCAGCTTCCGACGGGCGGGCTACGAGCAGTACTTC. Translated: CASSFRRAGYEQYF.

Note on this clone: Other DNA sequences of this sample code for an identical CDR3. V usage is TRBV30 and J usage is TRBJ1-1; no clear D. V lost 4 bases and J lost 0, with 6 bases in between. The CDR3 loop spans 12 amino acids. The germline V gene encodes CDR1 GTSNPN and CDR2 SVGIG (reference sequence). CDR3 sequence reads: CAWTGMNTEAFF. In DNA form, the CDR3 reads TGTGCCTGGACAGGTATGAACACTGAAGCTTTCTTT.

This clone was counted a few times. The chain links TRBV13 to TRBJ2-3; a possible D gene is TRBD1 (7 bases). V lost 1 base, J lost 5 bases, and 16 bases lay in between. CDR1 is PRHDT and CDR2 is FYEKMQ in the germline V gene (reference sequence). The CDR3 length is 16 residues. CDR3 in DNA: TGTGCCAGCAGCTTAGCTGGGAACAGGGGACTAGATACGCAGTATTTT. Translating it yields CASSLAGNRGLDTQYF.

This clone was observed a few times. V gene TRBV7-3 combines with J gene TRBJ1-1; TRBD1 might be the D (5 bases). There are 14 residues in the CDR3. Germline V gives CDR1 SGHTA, CDR2 FQGTGA. V lost 5 bases and J 4 bases, leaving 14 bases between the germline ends. CDR3 loop: CASSPQGWGTEAFF. In DNA, the CDR3 is TGTGCCAGCAGCCCCCAGGGTTGGGGCACTGAAGCTTTCTTT.

This clone was recorded a few times. The V call is TRBV6-5, the J call TRBJ1-1, with D possibly TRBD1 on 6 matching bases. Germline CDR1 is MNHEY and CDR2 is SVGAGI. The V end was cut by 7 bases, the J end by 8 bases, with 11 bases between. This CDR3 contains 11 residues. The CDR3 DNA sequence: TGTGCCAGCACAGGGGCCTCCGAAGCTTTCTTT. Translating gives CASTGASEAFF.

The chain links TRBV5-5 to TRBJ2-5; D uncertain. There are 13 residues in the CDR3. Deletions cut 2 bases from V and 2 bases from J, with 7 bases between. Germline V gene data show CDR1 as SGHKS and CDR2 as YYEKEE (reference sequence). DNA of the CDR3: TGTGCCAGCAGCTTTACACATCAAGAGACCCAGTACTTC. Amino acid sequence: CASSFTHQETQYF.

Remarks on this clone: Other nucleotide sequences in the sample specify the same CDR3. The chain carries TRBV11-2 and TRBJ2-3; TRBD1 matches at 7 bases. Germline CDR1 SGHAT, CDR2 FQNNGV. This CDR3 spans 12 amino acids. V dropped 3 bases and J dropped 6; count of bases not matched to a gene: 0. The DNA for the CDR3 is TGTGCCAGCAGCTTCAGGGGGGATACGCAGTATTTT. The encoded protein is CASSFRGDTQYF. The full variable domain, with the rest looked up from reference TRBV11-2 and TRBJ2-3, is EAGVAQSPRYKIIEKRQSVAFWCNPISGHATLYWYQQILGQGPKLLIQFQNNGVVDDSQLPKDRFSAERLKGVDSTLKIQPAKLEDSAVYLCASSFRGDTQYFGPGTRLTVL.

This clone was seen only a few times. The V and J genes are TRBV11-3 and TRBJ1-2; TRBD1 agrees at 8 bases. The CDR3 is made up of 14 amino acids. Germline assignment: CDR1 SGHNT and CDR2 YENEEA. J lost 4 bases, V lost 1 base, and 2 bases had no gene match. The CDR3 protein is CASSLGTGSYGYTF. The CDR3 nucleotides are TGTGCCAGCAGCTTAGGGACAGGGAGCTATGGCTACACCTTC.

The chain has TRBV2 and TRBJ1-5, with 9 bases aligning to TRBD1. The trim removed 2 bases at V and 3 bases at J, leaving 5 bases unmatched. The CDR3 has 16 amino acids. The germline V gene has CDR1 SNHLY and CDR2 FYNNEI. DNA for the CDR3: TGTGCCAGCAGTGAAATGACAGGGGGATTCAATCAGCCCCAGCATTTT. Translation: CASSEMTGGFNQPQHF.

This clone was seen a few times. The rearrangement joins TRBV7-2 to TRBJ2-7, with 7 bases fitting TRBD1. The junction had 2 bases not matched to a gene; V was cut back by 0 bases and J by 0 bases. Looked up from germline, CDR1 is SGHTA and CDR2 is FQGNSA. This CDR3 comprises 15 residues. In DNA form, the CDR3 reads TGTGCCAGCAGCTTAGCAGGACAGGTCTCCTACGAGCAGTACTTC. Protein product: CASSLAGQVSYEQYF.

The table lists this clone with a few counts. The V call is TRBV10-3, the J call TRBJ2-7; TRBD2 aligns across 9 bases. The trim removed 6 bases at V and 4 bases at J, leaving 7 bases unmatched. CDR3 length: 14 residues. Germline V gene data show CDR1 as ENHRY and CDR2 as SYGVKD. The DNA of the CDR3 is TGTGCCATCAGGGGACTAGCCGGGACTTACGAGCAGTACTTC. It yields the protein CAIRGLAGTYEQYF.

The chain has TRBV5-6 and TRBJ2-3; 12 bases match TRBD2. V dropped 3 bases and J dropped 2; count of bases not matched to a gene: 4. The CDR3 totals 16 residues. Germline loops: CDR1 SGHDT, CDR2 YYEEEE. CDR3 sequence (DNA): TGTGCCAGCAGCTACGGACTAGCGGGGACCACAGATACGCAGTATTTT. Translating it yields CASSYGLAGTTDTQYF.

The chain recombines TRBV4-3 with TRBJ1-2, with D perhaps matching TRBD1 (5 bases). Germline loops: CDR1 LGHNA, CDR2 YSLEER. V lost 4 bases and J 6 bases, leaving 12 bases between the germline ends. This CDR3 has 13 residues. In DNA form, the CDR3 reads TGCGCCAGCAGCCTGTTTGTAGGGGATGGCTACACCTTC. This encodes CASSLFVGDGYTF.

This clone turned up a few times. The chain is built from TRBV7-2 and TRBJ2-5; a weak D match, TRBD2 (5 bases). CDR1 SGHTA and CDR2 FQGNSA come from the germline V gene. The CDR3 covers 13 residues. Deletions cut 4 bases from V and 2 bases from J, with 8 bases between. CDR3 in DNA: TGTGCCAGCAGCTACGGAGGACAAGAGACCCAGTACTTC. Its protein is CASSYGGQETQYF. Combining the CDR3 with reference TRBV7-2 and TRBJ2-5 gives the whole variable domain GAGVSQSPSNKVTEKGKDVELRCDPISGHTALYWYRQSLGQGLEFLIYFQGNSAPDKSGLPSDRFSAERTGGSVSTLTIQRTQQEDSAVYLCASSYGGQETQYFGPGTRLLVL.

The rearrangement uses TRBV29-1 and TRBJ2-3; D ambiguous. Germline V gives CDR1 SQVTM, CDR2 ANQGSEA. The CDR3 has 15 amino acids. Trimming stripped 7 bases from V and 5 bases from J, with 22 bases between. CDR3 coding DNA: TGCAGCGCCCGCCCCCCGTTGAGCTGGGGAGATACGCAGTATTTT. It codes for CSARPPLSWGDTQYF.

Worth noting for this clone: Other DNA sequences within the sample encode an identical CDR3. The gene calls are TRBV19 and TRBJ2-7, with D unclear. This CDR3 contains 12 residues. The germline V gene encodes CDR1 LNHDA and CDR2 SQIVND (reference sequence). With 6 bases removed from V and 0 bases from J, the gap between germline ends came to 6 bases. This chain's CDR3 is CASSTGSYEQYF. CDR3 DNA sequence: TGTGCCAGTAGCACTGGCTCCTACGAGCAGTACTTC.

CDR3 region: CASSLQGGGLGTQYF. The CDR3 DNA reads as TGTGCCAGCAGCTTGCAAGGGGGCGGATTGGGTACGCAGTATTTT. The chain links TRBV5-4 to TRBJ2-3; 7 nucleotides line up with TRBD1. This CDR3 comprises 15 residues. The J segment lost 8 bases and the V segment lost 1 base, leaving 10 bases of the junction unmatched. CDR1 is SGHNT and CDR2 is YYREEE in the germline V gene (reference sequence).

This clone was recorded a few times. This chain joins TRBV9 and TRBJ2-3, with TRBD2 identical over 12 bases. The germline V gene encodes CDR1 SGDLS and CDR2 YYNGEE. V shed 5 bases and J 2 bases; nucleotides not matched to a gene: 6. The CDR3 spans 16 residues. The CDR3 DNA is TGTGCCAGCAGTCAACTAGCGGGGGGAATCACAGATACGCAGTATTTT. Its protein product is CASSQLAGGITDTQYF.

This clone turned up a few times. Within the sample, other DNA sequences also encode this same CDR3. This chain joins TRBV7-8 and TRBJ2-5; 8 bases match TRBD1. Germline assignment: CDR1 SGHVS and CDR2 FQNEAQ. The V and J ends lost 5 bases and 5 bases, in that order; junction bases with no gene match: 4. This CDR3 comprises 13 residues. The CDR3 is CASSLDRGETQYF. The CDR3 DNA sequence: TGTGCCAGCAGCCTCGACAGGGGTGAGACCCAGTACTTC.

Details on this clone: The sample has other DNA sequences that encode this CDR3 too. The chain links TRBV6-6 to TRBJ2-5; possible D gene TRBD2, 7 bases. The CDR3 covers 14 residues. V shed 5 bases and J shed 5 bases, with 15 bases lying between them. CDR1 and CDR2 from the germline V gene are MNHNY and SVGAGI (reference sequence). The CDR3 nucleotides are TGTGCCAGCAGTCCGCGGGGGACACAGGAGACCCAGTACTTC. The encoded protein is CASSPRGTQETQYF.